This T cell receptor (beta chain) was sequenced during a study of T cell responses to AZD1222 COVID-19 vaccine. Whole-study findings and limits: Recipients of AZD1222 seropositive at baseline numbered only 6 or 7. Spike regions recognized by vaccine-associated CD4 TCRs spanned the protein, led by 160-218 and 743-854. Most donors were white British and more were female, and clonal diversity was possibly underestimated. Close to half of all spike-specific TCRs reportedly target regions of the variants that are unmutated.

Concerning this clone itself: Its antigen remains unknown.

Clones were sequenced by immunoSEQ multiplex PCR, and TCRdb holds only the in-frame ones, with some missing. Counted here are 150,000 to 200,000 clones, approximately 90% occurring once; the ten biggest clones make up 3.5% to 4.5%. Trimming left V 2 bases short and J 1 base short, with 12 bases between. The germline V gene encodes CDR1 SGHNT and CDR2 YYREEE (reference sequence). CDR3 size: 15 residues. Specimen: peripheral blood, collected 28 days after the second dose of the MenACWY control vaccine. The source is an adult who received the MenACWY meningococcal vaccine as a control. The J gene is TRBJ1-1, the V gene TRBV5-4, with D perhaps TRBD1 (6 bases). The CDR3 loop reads CASSLGGYRNTEAFF. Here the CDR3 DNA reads TGTGCCAGCAGCTTAGGGGGGTATCGGAACACTGAAGCTTTCTTT.